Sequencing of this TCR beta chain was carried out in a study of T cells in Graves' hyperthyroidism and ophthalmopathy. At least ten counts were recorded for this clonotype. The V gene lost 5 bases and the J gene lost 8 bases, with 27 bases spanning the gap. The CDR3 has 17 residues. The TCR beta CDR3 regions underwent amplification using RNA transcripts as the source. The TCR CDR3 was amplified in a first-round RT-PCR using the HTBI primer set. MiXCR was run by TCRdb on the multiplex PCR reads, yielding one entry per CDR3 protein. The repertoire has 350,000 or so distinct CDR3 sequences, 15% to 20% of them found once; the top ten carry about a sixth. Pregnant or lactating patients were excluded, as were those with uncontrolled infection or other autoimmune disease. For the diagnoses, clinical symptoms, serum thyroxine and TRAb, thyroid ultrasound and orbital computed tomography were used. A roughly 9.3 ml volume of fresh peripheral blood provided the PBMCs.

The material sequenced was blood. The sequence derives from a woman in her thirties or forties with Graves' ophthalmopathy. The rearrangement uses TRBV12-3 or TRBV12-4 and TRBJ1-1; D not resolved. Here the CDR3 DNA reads TGTGCCAGCAGTGGGTACAGAGGGCGAGCATCAAACTCAGAAGCTTTCTTT. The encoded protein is CASSGYRGRASNSEAFF.